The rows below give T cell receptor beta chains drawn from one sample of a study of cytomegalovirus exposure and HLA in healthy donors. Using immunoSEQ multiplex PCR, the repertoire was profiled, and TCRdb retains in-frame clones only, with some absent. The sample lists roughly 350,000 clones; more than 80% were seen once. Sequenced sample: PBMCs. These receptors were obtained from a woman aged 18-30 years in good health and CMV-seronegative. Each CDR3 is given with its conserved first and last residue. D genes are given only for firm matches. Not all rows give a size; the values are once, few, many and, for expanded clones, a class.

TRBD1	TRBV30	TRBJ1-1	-	CAWSPGQGNTEAFF	TGTGCCTGGAGCCCGGGACAGGGGAACACTGAAGCTTTCTTT
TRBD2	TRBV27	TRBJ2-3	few	CASTSGLAGTDTQYF	TGTGCCAGCACCTCAGGACTAGCGGGAACAGATACGCAGTATTTT
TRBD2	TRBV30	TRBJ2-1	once	CAWLAGSYNEQFF	TGTGCCTGGCTAGCGGGATCCTACAATGAGCAGTTCTTC
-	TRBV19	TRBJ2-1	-	CASSTRGRESSFF	TGTGCCAGTAGTACCCGGGGGCGGGAGTCGTCGTTCTTC
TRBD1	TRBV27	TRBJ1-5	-	CASGYPQGLGNQPQHF	TGTGCCAGCGGGTACCCACAGGGGCTGGGCAATCAGCCCCAGCATTTT
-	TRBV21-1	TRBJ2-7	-	CASSKGERDRVRASYEQYF	TGTGCCAGCAGCAAAGGGGAGCGGGACAGGGTCAGGGCCTCCTACGAGCAGTACTTC
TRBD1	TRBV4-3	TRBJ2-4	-	CASSPRTGQNIQYF	TGCGCCAGCAGCCCTCGGACAGGGCAAAACATTCAGTACTTC
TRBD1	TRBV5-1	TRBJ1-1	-	CASSEIQGATEAFF	TGCGCCAGCAGCGAAATACAGGGGGCTACTGAAGCTTTCTTT
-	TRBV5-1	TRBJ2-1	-	CASSLASPYNEQFF	TGCGCCAGCAGCTTGGCGTCTCCCTACAATGAGCAGTTCTTC
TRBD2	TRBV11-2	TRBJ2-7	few	CASSRLAGRSYEQYF	TGTGCCAGCAGCCGTCTAGCGGGCCGCTCCTACGAGCAGTACTTC
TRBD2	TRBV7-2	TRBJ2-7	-	CASSWTTSGRAGEQYF	TGTGCCAGCAGCTGGACGACTAGCGGGAGGGCAGGCGAGCAGTACTTC
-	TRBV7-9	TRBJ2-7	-	CASSSQGSTYEQYF	TGTGCCAGCAGCAGTCAGGGGAGTACCTACGAGCAGTACTTC
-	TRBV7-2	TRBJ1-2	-	CASSPREDTYGYTF	TGTGCCAGCAGCCCCCGGGAGGATACGTATGGCTACACCTTC
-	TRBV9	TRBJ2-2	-	CASSVAPSRAGELFF	TGTGCCAGCAGCGTAGCCCCCTCGCGGGCCGGGGAGCTGTTTTTT
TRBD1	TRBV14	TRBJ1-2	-	CASTRAGGYYGYTF	TGTGCCAGCACCCGGGCAGGGGGCTACTATGGCTACACCTTC
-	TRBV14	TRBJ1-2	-	CASSQDPGRHRANYGYTF	TGTGCCAGCAGCCAAGACCCTGGGAGACACCGAGCTAACTATGGCTACACCTTC
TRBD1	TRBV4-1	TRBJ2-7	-	CASSQDSLGQTYEQYF	TGCGCCAGCAGCCAAGATTCCCTGGGACAGACCTACGAGCAGTACTTC
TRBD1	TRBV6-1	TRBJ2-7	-	CASVPGQGYEQYF	TGTGCCAGCGTACCGGGACAGGGGTACGAGCAGTACTTC
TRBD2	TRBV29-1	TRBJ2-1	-	CSNPGTSSYNEQFF	TGCAGCAATCCCGGGACTAGCTCCTACAATGAGCAGTTCTTC
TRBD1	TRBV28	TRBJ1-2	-	CASSFQDRGVYGYTF	TGTGCCAGCAGTTTTCAGGACAGGGGTGTTTATGGCTACACCTTC
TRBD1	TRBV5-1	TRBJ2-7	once	CASSLGQGDLEQYF	TGCGCCAGCAGCTTGGGACAGGGGGACCTTGAGCAGTACTTC
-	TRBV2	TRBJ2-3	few	CASSDGSVTDTQYF	TGTGCCAGCAGTGACGGTAGTGTGACAGATACGCAGTATTTT
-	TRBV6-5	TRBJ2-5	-	CASSYLRSQETQYF	TGTGCCAGCAGTTACCTTCGGTCCCAAGAGACCCAGTACTTC
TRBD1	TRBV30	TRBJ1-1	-	CAWSPGQGMITEAFF	TGTGCCTGGAGTCCCGGACAGGGTATGATCACTGAAGCTTTCTTT
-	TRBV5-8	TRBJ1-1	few	CASSLAGRVNTEAFF	TGTGCCAGCAGCTTGGCGGGCAGGGTTAACACTGAAGCTTTCTTT
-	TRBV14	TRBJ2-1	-	CASSQPTVGSFNEQFF	TGTGCCAGCAGCCAGCCCACGGTTGGTAGTTTTAATGAGCAGTTCTTC
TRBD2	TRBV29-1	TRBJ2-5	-	CSVELAGETQYF	TGCAGCGTGGAACTAGCGGGAGAGACCCAGTACTTC
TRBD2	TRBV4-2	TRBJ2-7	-	CASSHQAGGPYEQYF	TGTGCCAGCAGCCACCAAGCGGGAGGGCCCTACGAGCAGTACTTC
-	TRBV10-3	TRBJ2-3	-	CAIRSPSGTSTDTQYF	TGTGCCATCAGATCCCCCAGCGGGACAAGCACAGATACGCAGTATTTT
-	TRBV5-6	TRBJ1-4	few	CASSFAGIGEKLFF	TGTGCCAGCAGCTTCGCAGGGATAGGTGAAAAACTGTTTTTT
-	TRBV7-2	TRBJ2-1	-	CASTYGPGYEQFF	TGTGCCAGCACCTACGGCCCGGGGTATGAGCAGTTCTTC